These 26 T cell receptor beta chains were all obtained from the same sample, sequenced in a study of blood T cell repertoires in COVID-19. TCRdb's copy holds only in-frame clones and misses some; the assay was immunoSEQ multiplex PCR. Of fewer than 200,000 clones listed, around four fifths are singletons. The sample was PBMCs or T cells enriched from blood (not recorded which). All receptors derive from a woman in her 50s in a cohort exposed to, infected with or recovered from COVID-19 (not recorded which).

This chain uses TRBV28 with TRBJ2-3; 12 bases line up with TRBD2. J lost 3 bases, V lost 5 bases, and 9 bases had no gene match. Germline CDR1 is MDHEN and CDR2 is SYDVKM. The CDR3 is 17 residues long. CDR3 coding DNA: TGTGCCAGCAGTAAAGTGACTAGCGGGAGATTGACAGATACGCAGTATTTT. Translation gives CASSKVTSGRLTDTQYF.

The V and J genes are TRBV5-1 and TRBJ2-2; unclear D gene. The CDR3 runs 14 residues. Trimming shortened V by 1 base and J by 4 bases, and 8 bases separated the two germline ends. CDR1 SGHRS and CDR2 YFSETQ come from the germline V gene. DNA for the CDR3: TGCGCCAGCAGCTTGTCTCTTTTCACCGGGGAGCTGTTTTTT. Protein product: CASSLSLFTGELFF.

The rearrangement links TRBV29-1 to TRBJ1-1; D unresolved. The V gene lost 1 base and the J gene lost 0 bases, with 6 bases spanning the gap. From germline, CDR1 is SQVTM and CDR2 ANQGSEA. CDR3 length equals 13 residues. The CDR3 DNA sequence: TGCAGCGTTGAAGTAGCCGTGAACACTGAAGCTTTCTTT. Protein: CSVEVAVNTEAFF.

The V call is TRBV19, the J call TRBJ2-2; 12 bases match TRBD1. The J segment lost 6 bases and the V segment lost 4 bases, leaving 9 bases of the junction unmatched. The CDR3 runs 17 residues. Germline CDR1 and CDR2: LNHDA and SQIVND (reference sequence). The CDR3, as DNA: TGTGCCAGTAGTACCTCAACCGGGACAGGGGGCGCCGGGGAGCTGTTTTTT. It yields the protein CASSTSTGTGGAGELFF. Full variable domain (outside the CDR3, taken from reference TRBV19 and TRBJ2-2): DGGITQSPKYLFRKEGQNVTLSCEQNLNHDAMYWYRQDPGQGLRLIYYSQIVNDFQKGDIAEGYSVSREKKESFPLTVTSAQKNPTAFYLCASSTSTGTGGAGELFFGEGSRLTVL.

Concerning this clone itself: Germline is not matched at one junction end, which may reflect a read error. V gene TRBV9 combines with J gene TRBJ1-6; D remains ambiguous. Germline CDR1 SGDLS, CDR2 YYNGEE. The CDR3 loop spans 12 amino acids. The CDR3 loop is CASSATNSPLHF. In DNA, the CDR3 is TGTGCCAGCAGCGCTACTAATTCCCCCCTCCACTTT.

This clone is a singleton in its sample. The rearrangement joins TRBV27 to TRBJ1-1; D remains unclear. Germline V gene lookup returns CDR1 MNHEY and CDR2 SMNVEV (reference sequence). V was trimmed by 7 bases and J by 1 base, leaving 22 bases between them. The CDR3 extends over 17 amino acids. CDR3 protein: CASIPTGLNGKNTEAFF. In DNA, the CDR3 is TGTGCCAGCATCCCGACGGGTCTTAACGGAAAGAACACTGAAGCTTTCTTT.

This chain connects TRBV6-6 to TRBJ2-5; TRBD2 agrees at 7 bases. The CDR3 has 16 amino acids. The trim removed 4 bases at V and 3 bases at J, leaving 11 bases unmatched. The V gene's germline CDR1 is MNHNY and CDR2 SVGAGI (reference sequence). CDR3 bases: TGTGCCAGCAGTTTAGGGCCGGGACTAACTAAAGAGACCCAGTACTTC. Translated: CASSLGPGLTKETQYF.

This sequence joins TRBV19 and TRBJ2-7, with 9 bases fitting TRBD1. This CDR3 comprises 14 residues. V shed 5 bases and J 0 bases; nucleotides not matched to a gene: 2. Germline V lookup: CDR1 LNHDA, CDR2 SQIVND (reference sequence). The CDR3 coding sequence is TGTGCCAGTAGTCGGACAGGGGTCTCCTACGAGCAGTACTTC. This translates into CASSRTGVSYEQYF.

This clone has just one count. The gene calls are TRBV13 and TRBJ2-1; 9 bases fit TRBD2. Trimming at V came to 2 bases and at J to 10 bases, leaving 9 bases not matched to a gene. Germline V CDR1 and CDR2: PRHDT, FYEKMQ (reference sequence). The CDR3 extends over 15 amino acids. This CDR3 reads CASSLTGLALGEQFF. The DNA for the CDR3 is TGTGCCAGCAGCTTAACGGGACTAGCTCTCGGGGAGCAGTTCTTC.

This rearrangement joins TRBV18 to TRBJ2-2; perhaps TRBD1 as D (5 bases). V was trimmed by 3 bases and J by 5 bases, leaving 13 bases between them. The CDR3 runs to 15 residues. CDR1 is KGHSH and CDR2 is LQKENI in the germline V gene. DNA for the CDR3: TGTGCCAGCTCACCGGTCCAGGGCGGAACCGGGGAGCTGTTTTTT. Its translation is CASSPVQGGTGELFF.

The chain is built from TRBV12-3 or TRBV12-4 and TRBJ1-4, with 8 bases aligning to TRBD1. J gave up 8 bases and V 6 bases, and 5 bases lay outside the gene matches. CDR3 length equals 13 residues. Here the CDR3 DNA reads TGTGCCAGCAGGGAGACAGGGGTGGAAAAACTGTTTTTT. It specifies CASRETGVEKLFF.

Note on this clone: The same CDR3 can be traced to other DNA sequences in this sample. The chain carries TRBV19 and TRBJ2-6; no reliable D call. Trimming removed 4 bases at V and 1 base at J, with 8 bases between. CDR1 LNHDA and CDR2 SQIVND come from the germline V gene (reference sequence). This CDR3 comprises 15 residues. For the CDR3, the DNA is TGTGCCAGTAGTACACCCCGGTCTGGGGCCAACGTCCTGACTTTC. Translated, it gives CASSTPRSGANVLTF.

The gene calls are TRBV19 and TRBJ2-3; 7 bases align to TRBD1. The length of the CDR3 is 14 residues. Germline V gene sequence: CDR1 LNHDA, CDR2 SQIVND (reference sequence). J was trimmed by 6 bases and V by 2 bases; bases with no gene match: 5. CDR3 loop: CASSIRTGADTQYF. The CDR3 region has the DNA TGTGCCAGTAGTATACGTACAGGGGCTGATACGCAGTATTTT.

The chain links TRBV5-6 to TRBJ1-5; D is possibly TRBD1 (5 bases). CDR1 is SGHDT, CDR2 YYEEEE, per germline. The length of the CDR3 is 16 residues. The germline V and J ends were trimmed by 1 base and 2 bases, with 13 bases remaining between them. The CDR3 sequence: CASSLLRQGGNQPQHF. In nucleotides, the CDR3 is TGTGCCAGCAGCTTGCTCCGGCAGGGCGGCAATCAGCCCCAGCATTTT.

V gene TRBV10-3 combines with J gene TRBJ1-6; 9 bases are a match to TRBD1. This CDR3 has 14 amino acids. The germline CDR1 and CDR2 sequences are ENHRY and SYGVKD. The V segment lost 2 bases and the J segment 7 bases; nucleotides outside the gene matches: 0. The CDR3 region is CAISEGQGNSPLHF. In DNA, the CDR3 is TGTGCCATCAGTGAGGGACAGGGGAATTCACCCCTCCACTTT.

This rearrangement joins TRBV24-1 to TRBJ2-3; possibly TRBD2 for D (7 bases). Germline V CDR1 and CDR2: KGHDR, SFDVKD. The CDR3 totals 15 residues. Trimming shortened V by 5 bases and J by 5 bases, and 16 bases separated the two germline ends. CDR3: CATSVEGGHEDTQYF. CDR3 nucleotide sequence: TGTGCCACCAGTGTAGAGGGGGGGCATGAAGATACGCAGTATTTT.

The CDR3 nucleotides read TGTGCCAGCAGCTTTCCCGGGACAGGGCAAGAGACCCAGTACTTC. Protein: CASSFPGTGQETQYF. This sequence joins TRBV7-9 and TRBJ2-5, with 9 nucleotides matching TRBD1. CDR1 and CDR2 from the germline V gene are SEHNR and FQNEAQ (reference sequence). With V trimmed by 3 bases and J by 2 bases, 4 bases remained unmatched. The CDR3 spans 15 residues.

The J gene is TRBJ1-5, the V gene TRBV28, with D maybe TRBD1 (6 bases). V was shortened by 6 bases and J by 5 bases, with 11 bases between the two germline ends. The CDR3 spans 13 residues. Germline V gene data show CDR1 as MDHEN and CDR2 as SYDVKM. CDR3 loop: CASRSGGDQPQHF. In DNA, the CDR3 is TGTGCCAGCAGGAGTGGGGGCGATCAGCCCCAGCATTTT.

This clone was seen a single time. The chain is built from TRBV5-6 and TRBJ1-2; 10 bases agree with TRBD1. V lost 1 base, J lost 6 bases, and 3 bases stayed unmatched. The CDR3 length is 14 residues. In germline, CDR1 is SGHDT, CDR2 YYEEEE. In DNA, the CDR3 is TGTGCCAGCAGCTTGCGACAGGGGGCGGATGGCTACACCTTC. Protein sequence: CASSLRQGADGYTF.

This clone has only one observation. J is TRBJ2-1 and V is TRBV5-1; D call uncertain. V was cut by 0 bases and J by 3 bases, with 4 bases left in between. The CDR3 is made up of 13 amino acids. Germline V gives CDR1 SGHRS, CDR2 YFSETQ. The CDR3 sequence: CASSLELYNEQFF. CDR3 DNA: TGCGCCAGCAGCTTGGAGCTCTACAATGAGCAGTTCTTC.

The chain links TRBV7-8 to TRBJ2-7; the match to TRBD1 covers 7 bases. The CDR3 length is 14 residues. Trimming at V came to 5 bases and at J to 4 bases, leaving 8 bases not matched to a gene. Germline assignment: CDR1 SGHVS and CDR2 FQNEAQ. This CDR3 is CASSLTGAFYEQYF. CDR3 sequence (DNA): TGTGCCAGCAGCCTCACAGGGGCCTTTTACGAGCAGTACTTC.

CDR3 in DNA: TGTGCCAGCAGTAGGGGACACCAGAACACCGGGGAGCTGTTTTTT. This codes for CASSRGHQNTGELFF. The V and J genes are TRBV6-5 and TRBJ2-2; D is perhaps TRBD1 (6 bases). CDR3 length equals 15 residues. Trimming stripped 5 bases from V and 1 base from J, with 11 bases between. Germline V lookup: CDR1 MNHEY, CDR2 SVGAGI.

This rearrangement joins TRBV29-1 to TRBJ2-1; 7 positions agree with TRBD2. Per the germline V gene, CDR1 is SQVTM and CDR2 is ANQGSEA. The CDR3 has 12 residues. V shed 6 bases and J 7 bases; nucleotides not matched to a gene: 6. The CDR3 DNA reads TGCAGCGTCATGCTAGCGGAGAATGAGCAGTTCTTC. Its translation: CSVMLAENEQFF.

The chain recombines TRBV6-4 with TRBJ2-1; 8 positions match TRBD1. The junction had 9 bases not matched to a gene; V was cut back by 2 bases and J by 6 bases. The CDR3 spans 16 residues. Germline V gene lookup returns CDR1 MRHNA and CDR2 SNTAGT. The DNA for the CDR3 is TGTGCCAGCAGTGACCCCGCAGGGGGCCAAAGCAATGAGCAGTTCTTC. It encodes CASSDPAGGQSNEQFF.

This clone has a single count. V usage is TRBV5-1 and J usage is TRBJ1-4; 8 bases are a match to TRBD1. This CDR3 contains 15 residues. Germline lookup yields CDR1 SGHRS and CDR2 YFSETQ. V dropped 2 bases and J dropped 8; count of bases not matched to a gene: 8. The DNA of the CDR3 is TGCGCCAGCAGCTTAGCAGGGGGCAGCGCGGAAAAACTGTTTTTT. Translated, it gives CASSLAGGSAEKLFF.

The chain recombines TRBV7-9 with TRBJ2-3; 9 bases agree with TRBD2. The germline V gene encodes CDR1 SEHNR and CDR2 FQNEAQ (reference sequence). The CDR3 is 15 residues long. Losses at the gene ends were 0 bases for V and 3 bases for J; bases not matched to a gene: 1. As DNA, the CDR3 is TGTGCCAGCAGCTTAGCTAGCGGGAGAACAGATACGCAGTATTTT. Protein product: CASSLASGRTDTQYF.